Shown below are 5 T cell receptor beta chains from a single sample sequenced in a study of blood T cell repertoires in COVID-19. The repertoire was sequenced with immunoSEQ multiplex PCR; TCRdb's copy has only in-frame clones and lacks some. Of over 35,000 clones detected, roughly 90% appear once; the ten largest clones hold 8% to 9%. The specimen was peripheral blood. The receptors here all came from a man in his fifties or sixties with active COVID-19.

CDR3 in DNA: TGTGCCAGCAGCCAGGGACAATCCCATAGCGAGCAGTACTTC. Its translation is CASSQGQSHSEQYF. The chain is built from TRBV4-2 and TRBJ2-7; D might be TRBD1 (6 bases). V gave up 3 bases and J gave up 6 bases, with 15 bases separating them. Germline CDR1 reads LGHNA; CDR2 reads YNFKEQ. The CDR3 extends over 14 amino acids.

J is TRBJ1-5 and V is TRBV18; 8 bases line up with TRBD1. The germline CDR1 and CDR2 sequences are KGHSH and LQKENI. V trimming: 5 bases; J trimming: 4 bases; junction bases outside the gene matches: 7. The CDR3 runs 15 residues. For the CDR3, the DNA is TGTGCCAGCTCAACCGGACAGGGTGATAATCAGCCCCAGCATTTT. It is translated as CASSTGQGDNQPQHF. The full variable domain, its missing parts supplied by reference TRBV18 and TRBJ1-5, is NAGVMQNPRHLVRRRGQEARLRCSPMKGHSHVYWYRQLPEEGLKFMVYLQKENIIDESGMPKERFSAEFPKEGPSILRIQQVVRGDSAAYFCASSTGQGDNQPQHFGDGTRLSIL.

CDR3 bases: TGTGCCAGCAGCGTAGATCAATCTGACAGGGATGGCTACACCTTC. Protein: CASSVDQSDRDGYTF. The chain recombines TRBV9 with TRBJ1-2; 7 positions agree with TRBD1. Trimming removed 0 bases from V and 6 bases from J; junction bases left unmatched: 8. CDR3 size: 15 residues. Germline assignment: CDR1 SGDLS and CDR2 YYNGEE.

This CDR3 reads CASSLLGQGTYEQYF. CDR3 DNA: TGTGCCAGCAGTCTTTTGGGACAGGGAACCTACGAGCAGTACTTC. The chain joins TRBV27 to TRBJ2-7, with 9 nucleotides matching TRBD1. Germline CDR1 is MNHEY and CDR2 is SMNVEV (reference sequence). The V gene end was trimmed by 5 bases and the J gene end by 2 bases; junction bases not matched to a gene: 7. The CDR3 contains 15 residues.

The chain recombines TRBV21-1 with TRBJ2-3; the table's TRBD1 call for D was not verified on the DNA. TRBV21-1 constitutes a pseudogene. This CDR3 comprises 15 residues. The CDR3 here is CASSKGGLSTDTQYF. Written as DNA, the CDR3 is TGTGCCAGCAGCAAAGGGGGGCTTAGCACAGATACGCAGTATTTT.